The TCR beta chain under discussion was sequenced for a study of radiation and T cells in renal cell carcinoma. Overall study results and limits: No pretreatment tumor biopsies were available for baseline clonotypes. In blood, top tumor clones expanded by 2 weeks, shrinking by 4.

The CDR3 spans 11 residues. V was clipped by 11 bases and J by 2 bases, with 9 bases between them. Germline CDR1 reads MGHDK; CDR2 reads SYGVNS. Specified time point: blood 4 weeks post-SBRT, at nephrectomy. As to treatment: 15 Gy SBRT to primary tumor, nephrectomy 4 weeks later. Nephrectomy followed 15 Gy stereotactic body radiation by 4 weeks. Blood was sampled at baseline, 2 weeks and 4 weeks after SBRT. This clone has more than one count but fewer than ten. The antigen is not known. This table comes from immunoSEQ multiplex PCR, and its TCRdb copy is limited to in-frame clones, with some not included. The table has under 100,000 clones, around 85% seen once.

The chain employs TRBV25-1 and TRBJ1-1; D uncertain. The source material was blood, sampled from a patient whose treatment included radiotherapy and nephrectomy. The TCR originated in a man over 45 with renal cell carcinoma. CDR3 nucleotide sequence: TGTGCCGCCACTCGAAACACTGAAGCTTTCTTT. This sequence encodes CAATRNTEAFF.